The 27 T cell receptor beta chains in this list originate from one sample, sequenced in a study of T cell responses to AZD1222 COVID-19 vaccine. Generated by immunoSEQ multiplex PCR, the TCRdb table keeps only in-frame clones and is missing some. The sample has about 110,000 clones, more than 75% seen once. Sequencing used peripheral blood, obtained 28 days after the second AZD1222 dose. The source of these receptors is an adult who received the AZD1222 COVID-19 vaccine.

The rearrangement links TRBV12-5 to TRBJ2-5; D not certain. The CDR3 totals 11 residues. Germline-derived CDR1 and CDR2 are LGHNT and FRNRAP. V lost 5 bases and J lost 3, with 4 bases in between. For the CDR3, the DNA is TGTGCTAGTGGTCCCAAAGAGACCCAGTACTTC. It is translated as CASGPKETQYF.

The chain has TRBV14 and TRBJ1-4; D gene ambiguous. The CDR3 has 14 residues. Between the trimmed V and J ends, which lost 4 bases and 5 bases, there was a span of 11 bases. The germline V gene has CDR1 SGHDN and CDR2 FVKESK. CDR3 residues: CASSRWGENEKLFF. The CDR3 coding sequence is TGTGCCAGCAGCCGTTGGGGAGAGAATGAAAAACTGTTTTTT.

This clone was found once. The V and J genes are TRBV5-6 and TRBJ2-1; D unclear. Germline CDR1 reads SGHDT; CDR2 reads YYEEEE. V dropped 0 bases and J dropped 6 bases, with 13 bases sitting between them. The CDR3 extends over 15 amino acids. DNA of the CDR3: TGTGCCAGCAGCTTGGGTGGCAGTCCAGTCAATGAGCAGTTCTTC. It encodes CASSLGGSPVNEQFF.

The rearrangement uses TRBV11-3 and TRBJ1-1, with D maybe TRBD1 (6 bases). The CDR3 runs to 13 residues. CDR1 and CDR2 (germline): SGHNT, YENEEA. V was shortened by 5 bases and J by 4 bases, with 11 bases between the two germline ends. The CDR3 DNA is TGTGCCAGCAGCGAGGGGGTGGGCACTGAAGCTTTCTTT. It translates to CASSEGVGTEAFF.

The chain has TRBV18 and TRBJ2-7; TRBD1 might be the D (5 bases). The CDR3 runs to 13 residues. Germline CDR1 and CDR2: KGHSH and LQKENI. V shed 3 bases and J shed 3 bases, with 9 bases lying between them. CDR3 bases: TGTGCCAGCTCACCGGCAGGGAACTACGAGCAGTACTTC. Translation: CASSPAGNYEQYF.

The chain joins TRBV7-6 to TRBJ2-2, with 8 bases identical to TRBD2. Germline-derived CDR1 and CDR2 are SGHVS and FNYEAQ. The CDR3 contains 15 residues. Trimming removed 7 bases from V and 7 bases from J; junction bases left unmatched: 11. The CDR3, as DNA: TGTGCCAGCACCTACTTGGCGGGAGGTCACGGGGAGCTGTTTTTT. Translation gives CASTYLAGGHGELFF.

V usage is TRBV19 and J usage is TRBJ1-5; 7 bases are shared with TRBD1. Germline values: CDR1 LNHDA, CDR2 SQIVND (reference sequence). Germline trimming cut 6 bases from V and 7 bases from J; bases unmatched to any gene: 9. There are 14 residues in the CDR3. The CDR3 sequence: CASSSRQGGQPQHF. For the CDR3, the DNA is TGTGCCAGTAGCTCCCGGCAGGGGGGACAGCCCCAGCATTTT. Looking up the rest from reference TRBV19 and TRBJ1-5 gives the full variable domain: DGGITQSPKYLFRKEGQNVTLSCEQNLNHDAMYWYRQDPGQGLRLIYYSQIVNDFQKGDIAEGYSVSREKKESFPLTVTSAQKNPTAFYLCASSSRQGGQPQHFGDGTRLSIL.

The chain is built from TRBV7-3 and TRBJ2-2; 9 positions agree with TRBD1. The germline V gene encodes CDR1 SGHTA and CDR2 FQGTGA. With 4 bases clipped from V and 7 bases from J, the junction kept 4 bases outside the gene matches. The CDR3 runs 14 residues. For the CDR3, the DNA is TGTGCCAGCAGCTACGGGACAGGGATCGGGGAGCTGTTTTTT. Amino acid sequence: CASSYGTGIGELFF. Full variable domain (remainder filled in from reference TRBV7-3 and TRBJ2-2): GAGVSQTPSNKVTEKGKYVELRCDPISGHTALYWYRQSLGQGPEFLIYFQGTGAADDSGLPNDRFFAVRPEGSVSTLKIQRTERGDSAVYLCASSYGTGIGELFFGEGSRLTVL.

V and J are TRBV2 and TRBJ2-7, with D perhaps given as TRBD1 or TRBD2 (7 bases each). Germline V gene lookup returns CDR1 SNHLY and CDR2 FYNNEI. This CDR3 comprises 13 residues. V lost 9 bases and J lost 0, with 12 bases in between. CDR3 sequence (DNA): TGTGCCAGTAGGGAGGGGGCCTCCTACGAGCAGTACTTC. Encoded protein: CASREGASYEQYF.

This chain joins TRBV19 and TRBJ2-1, with TRBD2 matching 10 bases. The CDR3 totals 14 residues. Germline V CDR1 and CDR2: LNHDA, SQIVND (reference sequence). V gave up 8 bases and J gave up 7 bases; unmatched junction bases: 8. DNA of the CDR3: TGTGCCAGTCGCCTACGAGCGGGAGGGAATGAGCAGTTCTTC. This gives the protein CASRLRAGGNEQFF. Full variable domain (remainder filled in from reference TRBV19 and TRBJ2-1): DGGITQSPKYLFRKEGQNVTLSCEQNLNHDAMYWYRQDPGQGLRLIYYSQIVNDFQKGDIAEGYSVSREKKESFPLTVTSAQKNPTAFYLCASRLRAGGNEQFFGPGTRLTVL.

The chain combines TRBV28 with TRBJ1-2; no clear D. Germline V gene data show CDR1 as MDHEN and CDR2 as SYDVKM. The CDR3 runs to 13 residues. V dropped 1 base and J dropped 3 bases, with 6 bases sitting between them. CDR3 nucleotides: TGTGCCAGCAGTTTATTACTTCACTATGGCTACACCTTC. This translates into CASSLLLHYGYTF.

V and J are TRBV12-5 and TRBJ2-7, with 12 bases matching TRBD2. Germline V lookup: CDR1 LGHNT, CDR2 FRNRAP. The CDR3 totals 14 residues. V was clipped by 6 bases and J by 2 bases; unmatched bases: 2. In DNA, the CDR3 is TGTGCTAGTGGACTAGCGGGGGGACCCTACGAGCAGTACTTC. Translation: CASGLAGGPYEQYF.

V and J are TRBV28 and TRBJ1-5; D is perhaps TRBD1 (5 bases). CDR1 MDHEN and CDR2 SYDVKM come from the germline V gene. Trimming removed 7 bases at V and 5 bases at J, with 18 bases between. The CDR3 has 15 amino acids. The CDR3 region is CASTLGWGEDQPQHF. The CDR3 nucleotides read TGTGCCAGCACCCTCGGGTGGGGGGAGGATCAGCCCCAGCATTTT.

This clone showed up just once. The genes are TRBV19 and TRBJ1-2, with D hard to call. Trimming removed 11 bases at V and 4 bases at J, with 14 bases between. Looked up from germline, CDR1 is LNHDA and CDR2 is SQIVND (reference sequence). The CDR3 extends over 12 amino acids. CDR3 in amino acids: CAPARQPYGYTF. In nucleotides, the CDR3 is TGTGCCCCGGCCCGGCAGCCCTATGGCTACACCTTC.

CDR3 residues: CASSPDGRTSTDTQYF. CDR3 sequence (DNA): TGTGCCAGCAGCCCAGACGGGCGGACCAGCACAGATACGCAGTATTTT. The chain couples TRBV5-4 to TRBJ2-3; the D is unclear. There are 16 residues in the CDR3. Germline CDR1 reads SGHNT; CDR2 reads YYREEE (reference sequence). V lost 4 bases, J lost 0 bases, and 15 bases lay in between. Based on the CDR3 plus reference TRBV5-4 and TRBJ2-3, the full variable domain is ETGVTQSPTHLIKTRGQQVTLRCSSQSGHNTVSWYQQALGQGPQFIFQYYREEENGRGNFPPRFSGLQFPNYSSELNVNALELDDSALYLCASSPDGRTSTDTQYFGPGTRLTVL.

The gene calls are TRBV6-2 or TRBV6-3 and TRBJ2-4, with 7 bases that match TRBD1. The CDR3 is 19 residues long. The germline V gene has CDR1 MNHEY and CDR2 SVGEGT. V dropped 2 bases and J dropped 0; count of bases not matched to a gene: 13. The CDR3 loop reads CASSYKIGTVILAKNIQYF. For the CDR3, the DNA is TGTGCCAGCAGTTACAAGATTGGGACAGTCATACTAGCCAAAAACATTCAGTACTTC.

The chain joins TRBV7-8 to TRBJ2-7; the match to TRBD2 covers 10 bases. This CDR3 region has 15 residues. The germline gives CDR1 SGHVS, CDR2 FQNEAQ. The ends lost 6 bases at V and 1 base at J; junction bases unmatched: 6. The CDR3 loop reads CASRPTSGISYEQYF. The CDR3 bases are TGTGCCAGCAGACCCACTAGCGGGATTTCCTACGAGCAGTACTTC.

The rearrangement uses TRBV5-1 and TRBJ2-5; possibly TRBD1 for D (6 bases). V was cut by 0 bases and J by 3 bases, with 9 bases left in between. The CDR3 has 14 amino acids. CDR1 is SGHRS, CDR2 YFSETQ, per germline. CDR3 in DNA: TGCGCCAGCAGCTTGGGGACAGCCAAAGAGACCCAGTACTTC. Translation: CASSLGTAKETQYF.

This clone has more than one count but fewer than ten. The V gene is TRBV4-2, the J gene TRBJ2-7, with 11 bases that match TRBD1. The germline gives CDR1 LGHNA, CDR2 YNFKEQ. This CDR3 region has 15 residues. V shed 3 bases and J 1 base; nucleotides not matched to a gene: 2. The CDR3 here is CASSQGQGDSYEQYF. CDR3 nucleotides: TGTGCCAGCAGCCAGGGACAGGGGGATTCCTACGAGCAGTACTTC.

CDR3 loop: CASSQGPRGRGRNEFF. The CDR3 nucleotides are TGCGCCAGCAGCCAAGGCCCGCGCGGGAGGGGTCGGAATGAGTTCTTC. V gene TRBV4-3 combines with J gene TRBJ2-1, with TRBD2 matching 9 bases. Looked up from germline, CDR1 is LGHNA and CDR2 is YSLEER. Trimming removed 1 base from V and 14 bases from J; junction bases left unmatched: 15. This CDR3 spans 16 amino acids.

The J gene is TRBJ1-1, the V gene TRBV3-1 (or the pseudogene TRBV3-2); D is unclear. Looked up from germline, CDR1 is LGHDT and CDR2 is YNNKEL (reference sequence). V lost 2 bases to trimming and J lost 0 bases, with 7 bases between them. The CDR3 runs to 14 residues. The CDR3 loop reads CASSQIDLNTEAFF. In nucleotides, the CDR3 is TGTGCCAGCAGCCAAATCGACCTGAACACTGAAGCTTTCTTT.

The chain combines TRBV5-8 with TRBJ2-1, with D unresolved. Germline assignment: CDR1 SGHTS and CDR2 YDEGEE. The CDR3 is made up of 15 amino acids. Trimming took off 2 bases at V and 1 base at J, with 10 bases between the two ends. CDR3 in amino acids: CASSFLGSSYNEQFF. CDR3 sequence (DNA): TGTGCCAGCAGCTTCCTCGGTAGTTCCTACAATGAGCAGTTCTTC.

This clone was picked up one time. CDR3 nucleotide sequence: TGTGCCAGCAGTTTACAGGCGGGAGGGAGATATACGCAGTATTTT. It is translated as CASSLQAGGRYTQYF. The chain couples TRBV27 to TRBJ2-3; 9 nucleotides agree with TRBD2. The germline gives CDR1 MNHEY, CDR2 SMNVEV (reference sequence). V lost 2 bases to trimming and J lost 7 bases; unmatched junction nucleotides: 7. The length of the CDR3 is 15 residues.

The genes are TRBV6-1 and TRBJ1-2; the D gene is possibly TRBD1 (5 bases). V lost 0 bases and J lost 4, with 21 bases in between. The germline CDR1 and CDR2 sequences are MNHNS and SASEGT. This CDR3 spans 18 amino acids. The CDR3 coding sequence is TGTGCCAGCAGTGAAGCAGGACGTGGGGCGGCAGCCCTCTATGGCTACACCTTC. Translation gives CASSEAGRGAAALYGYTF.

The rearrangement links TRBV18 to TRBJ1-3, with D hard to call. Trimming removed 10 bases from V and 4 bases from J, with 11 bases in between. Per the germline V gene, CDR1 is KGHSH and CDR2 is LQKENI. This CDR3 spans 12 amino acids. DNA of the CDR3: TGTGCCATCACGACGTCCGGAAACACCATATATTTT. Protein: CAITTSGNTIYF.

The chain employs TRBV29-1 and TRBJ1-1; unclear D gene. V was shortened by 3 bases and J by 0 bases, with 5 bases between the two germline ends. This CDR3 spans 12 amino acids. Germline-derived CDR1 and CDR2 are SQVTM and ANQGSEA. In nucleotides, the CDR3 is TGCAGCGTTGATGTCGTGAACACTGAAGCTTTCTTT. Amino acid sequence: CSVDVVNTEAFF.

J is TRBJ2-7 and V is TRBV18; unclear D gene. V lost 3 bases, J lost 4 bases, and 10 bases lay in between. There are 13 residues in the CDR3. The germline CDR1 and CDR2 sequences are KGHSH and LQKENI. CDR3 nucleotides: TGTGCCAGCTCACCTGCCGCAGGTTACGAGCAGTACTTC. Amino acids: CASSPAAGYEQYF.